The 24 T cell receptor beta chains below come from one sample, sequenced in a study of blood T cells in healthy people across ages. Primers used in a second PCR of roughly 7 to 11 cycles were a sample-barcoded 5' primer and a J-beta primer mix. A single record per CDR3 protein comes from TCRdb applying MiXCR to the 5' RACE reads. The sample yields over 500,000 distinct CDR3 sequences, over 40% seen once. The sample was blood. These receptors were taken from a woman of 80 years or more in good health.

This clonotype was counted ten times or more. V gene TRBV20-1 combines with J gene TRBJ1-6; TRBD1 might be the D (6 bases). V shed 3 bases and J shed 2 bases, with 11 bases lying between them. This CDR3 has 15 residues. Per germline, CDR1 DFQATT and CDR2 SNEGSKA (reference sequence). CDR3 amino acids: CSASTGQPYNSPLHF. DNA of the CDR3: TGCAGTGCTAGTACTGGACAGCCCTATAATTCACCCCTCCACTTT.

There are many counts of this clonotype. The chain recombines TRBV20-1 with TRBJ2-3; the D is unclear. This CDR3 has 13 residues. CDR1 DFQATT and CDR2 SNEGSKA come from the germline V gene (reference sequence). V shed 6 bases and J shed 6 bases, with 16 bases lying between them. CDR3 amino acids: CSAGPPVVDTQYF. The CDR3 bases are TGCAGTGCAGGCCCCCCAGTGGTGGATACGCAGTATTTT.

This clonotype was counted between two and nine times. This chain connects TRBV13 to TRBJ1-6; tentatively, D is TRBD1 (5 bases). Germline CDR1 PRHDT, CDR2 FYEKMQ (reference sequence). CDR3 size: 17 residues. V was cut by 3 bases and J by 2 bases, with 14 bases left in between. CDR3: CASSFRGGSAYNSPLHF. CDR3 DNA sequence: TGTGCCAGCAGCTTCCGTGGGGGGTCCGCCTATAATTCACCCCTCCACTTT.

V usage is TRBV7-2 and J usage is TRBJ2-2; the D is unclear. The CDR3 sequence is 14 residues long. Germline V lookup: CDR1 SGHTA, CDR2 FQGNSA. The V and J ends lost 3 bases and 7 bases respectively, with 12 bases between them. CDR3 protein: CASSFDLQIGELFF. The CDR3 DNA reads as TGTGCCAGCAGCTTTGACCTCCAAATCGGGGAGCTGTTTTTT.

The sample holds a few counts of this clonotype. This rearrangement joins TRBV5-1 to TRBJ1-5; the match to TRBD1 covers 8 bases. V was clipped by 4 bases and J by 6 bases; unmatched bases: 9. There are 15 residues in the CDR3. Germline loops: CDR1 SGHRS, CDR2 YFSETQ. CDR3 bases: TGCGCCAGCAGCCCAATCCCAGGGGGCGGTCAGCCCCAGCATTTT. This encodes CASSPIPGGGQPQHF.

This clonotype was counted many times. The chain combines TRBV20-1 with TRBJ2-1; TRBD2 matches at 8 bases. This CDR3 is 16 amino acids long. CDR1 and CDR2 (germline): DFQATT, SNEGSKA (reference sequence). Germline trimming cut 2 bases from V and 1 base from J; bases unmatched to any gene: 7. The CDR3 DNA is TGCAGTGCTAGAACCCTAGCGGGCACGTCCTACAATGAGCAGTTCTTC. Residues: CSARTLAGTSYNEQFF.

This clonotype has just one count. The chain carries TRBV12-3 or TRBV12-4 and TRBJ2-2; TRBD1 agrees at 10 bases. The junction had 5 bases not matched to a gene; V was cut back by 7 bases and J by 3 bases. The CDR3 sequence is 15 residues long. The CDR3 region is CASNSGQGHTGELFF. The CDR3, as DNA: TGTGCCAGCAATTCGGGACAGGGGCACACCGGGGAGCTGTTTTTT.

About this clonotype itself: A read error may be the cause here, since a much bigger clone is one base away. This chain connects TRBV5-1 to TRBJ2-1; 9 bases map to TRBD2. The CDR3 covers 16 residues. J was trimmed by 4 bases and V by 7 bases; bases with no gene match: 12. Germline loops: CDR1 SGHRS, CDR2 YFSETQ. The CDR3 region has the DNA TGCGCCAGCGACCAGGGACTAGCCGGGCCGTACAATGAGCAGTTCTTC. It is translated as CASDQGLAGPYNEQFF. The full variable domain, in which reference TRBV5-1 and TRBJ2-1 provide the parts outside the CDR3, is KAGVTQTPRYLIKTRGQQVTLSCSPISGHRSVSWYQQTPGQGLQFLFEYFSETQRNKGNFPGRFSGRQFSNSRSEMNVSTLELGDSALYLCASDQGLAGPYNEQFFGPGTRLTVL.

This clonotype was seen many times. The chain is built from TRBV6-1 and TRBJ2-4; no firm D call. Trimming removed 4 bases from V and 3 bases from J, with 7 bases in between. In germline, CDR1 is MNHNS, CDR2 SASEGT. The CDR3 covers 13 residues. Here the CDR3 reads CASSGQLKNIQYF. CDR3 DNA sequence: TGTGCCAGCAGTGGGCAGCTCAAAAACATTCAGTACTTC.

This clonotype was detected many times. J is TRBJ2-7 and V is TRBV20-1; 9 bases agree with TRBD2. The CDR3 runs to 16 residues. Germline V gene data show CDR1 as DFQATT and CDR2 as SNEGSKA (reference sequence). Trimming took 0 bases from V and 0 from J; bases not matched to a gene: 6. For the CDR3, the DNA is TGCAGTGCTAGAGATGTGCTAGCGGGAAGCTCCTACGAGCAGTACTTC. Its translation: CSARDVLAGSSYEQYF.

This clonotype was seen at least ten times. The CDR3 nucleotides are TGTGCCAGCAGCACGGGGGAAACAGATACGCAGTATTTT. Its translation is CASSTGETDTQYF. This sequence joins TRBV6-6 and TRBJ2-3; TRBD2 might be the D (6 bases). There are 13 residues in the CDR3. The V gene's germline CDR1 is MNHNY and CDR2 SVGAGI (reference sequence). The ends were cut back, 6 bases at V and 3 bases at J, with 10 bases in the middle.

Ten or more counts support this clonotype. The chain joins TRBV20-1 to TRBJ2-7; D may correspond to TRBD1 or TRBD2 (5 bases each). CDR1 is DFQATT and CDR2 is SNEGSKA in the germline V gene (reference sequence). CDR3 length equals 13 residues. V was pared by 5 bases and J by 1 base, with 12 bases between. The CDR3 DNA follows: TGCAGTGCTCCCGTGGGGGAATCCTACGAGCAGTACTTC. Its translation: CSAPVGESYEQYF.

This clonotype was observed at least ten times. J is TRBJ2-1 and V is TRBV9, with TRBD2 identical over 9 bases. J gave up 4 bases and V 3 bases, and 5 bases lay outside the gene matches. Germline values: CDR1 SGDLS, CDR2 YYNGEE. The CDR3 totals 15 residues. CDR3 bases: TGTGCCAGCAGCGCTAGCGGGGAAGCTTACAATGAGCAGTTCTTC. Protein product: CASSASGEAYNEQFF.

V and J are TRBV20-1 and TRBJ2-7; TRBD2 matches at 8 bases. CDR1 and CDR2 (germline): DFQATT, SNEGSKA (reference sequence). There are 15 residues in the CDR3. V was pared by 6 bases and J by 4 bases, with 14 bases of the junction left unmatched. CDR3 sequence: CSAQVGGGLDYEQYF. The CDR3 region has the DNA TGCAGTGCCCAGGTCGGGGGGGGCCTAGATTACGAGCAGTACTTC.

The rearrangement joins TRBV15 to TRBJ2-3; the match to TRBD2 covers 8 bases. The CDR3 spans 13 residues. J gave up 8 bases and V 2 bases, and 3 bases lay outside the gene matches. CDR1 and CDR2 from the germline V gene are LNHNV and YYDKDF (reference sequence). For the CDR3, the DNA is TGTGCCACCAGCAGACCCGGGAGGGGTACGCAGTATTTT. It yields the protein CATSRPGRGTQYF.

The chain is built from TRBV4-3 and TRBJ2-1; 8 bases are shared with TRBD1. The CDR3 consists of 17 residues. V was clipped by 0 bases and J by 7 bases; unmatched bases: 11. Germline assignment: CDR1 LGHNA and CDR2 YSLEER. CDR3 DNA sequence: TGCGCCAGCAGCCAAGAATTCCAGACAGGGGCCATAAATGAGCAGTTCTTC. It translates to CASSQEFQTGAINEQFF.

The genes are TRBV4-2 and TRBJ2-4; 7 bases are shared with TRBD2. With the DNA end fitting TRBJ2-7 better, the J assignment may be wrong. CDR1 and CDR2 (germline): LGHNA, YNFKEQ. The CDR3 covers 17 residues. The CDR3 reads CASSQVGPSGNSYEQYF. CDR3 nucleotides: TGTGCCAGCAGCCAAGTTGGACCTAGCGGCAATTCCTACGAGCAGTACTTC.

This chain links TRBV2 with TRBJ2-7; the D is unclear. The V gene's germline CDR1 is SNHLY and CDR2 FYNNEI. This CDR3 contains 13 residues. V was pared by 3 bases and J by 3 bases, with 9 bases between. This CDR3 reads CASSDWTLYEQYF. The DNA for the CDR3 is TGTGCCAGCAGTGACTGGACCCTCTACGAGCAGTACTTC.

The V gene is TRBV27, the J gene TRBJ1-1; D possibly corresponds to TRBD1 (6 bases). The CDR3 is 16 residues long. Germline loops: CDR1 MNHEY, CDR2 SMNVEV (reference sequence). The V and J ends lost 9 bases and 0 bases respectively, with 20 bases between them. The CDR3 DNA follows: TGTGCCAGACCAATATTGACAGGAACCCTGAACACTGAAGCTTTCTTT. As protein: CARPILTGTLNTEAFF.

Concerning this clonotype itself: Being one base from a much bigger clone, this may be a read error. The rearrangement uses TRBV13 and TRBJ2-7; 7 bases are a match to TRBD1. Germline values: CDR1 PRHDT, CDR2 FYEKMQ (reference sequence). There are 15 residues in the CDR3. J gave up 6 bases and V 4 bases, and 12 bases lay outside the gene matches. The CDR3 reads CASSSSGTVLSEQYF. The CDR3 region has the DNA TGTGCCAGCAGCTCGTCCGGGACAGTGTTATCCGAGCAGTACTTC.

The chain has TRBV20-1 and TRBJ1-1, with D possibly being TRBD1 (6 bases). The germline V gene encodes CDR1 DFQATT and CDR2 SNEGSKA (reference sequence). The CDR3 contains 11 residues. Here the CDR3 DNA reads TGCAGGGCAGGGGAGGCCACTGAAGCTTTCTTT. It yields the protein CRAGEATEAFF.

This clonotype was recorded a few times. In nucleotides, the CDR3 is TGTGCCAGCAGTGCTCGTGGACTAGCGGCCCTTCGGCAGTACTTC. Its translation: CASSARGLAALRQYF. This chain joins TRBV6-5 and TRBJ2-5, with 10 positions matching TRBD2. Germline-derived CDR1 and CDR2 are MNHEY and SVGAGI. The CDR3 loop spans 15 amino acids. Trimming took 5 bases from V and 11 from J; bases not matched to a gene: 14.

The rearrangement links TRBV20-1 to TRBJ2-5; 8 nucleotides match TRBD2. The last part of the DNA fits TRBJ2-7 better; the J call may be wrong. Germline V gives CDR1 DFQATT, CDR2 SNEGSKA (reference sequence). The CDR3 has 16 residues. The CDR3 coding sequence is TGCAGTGCTAGACCAACCAGGCTAGCGGGTACCTACGAGCAGTACTTC. It is translated as CSARPTRLAGTYEQYF.

This clonotype was detected many times. This chain uses TRBV28 with TRBJ2-7, with D maybe TRBD1 (5 bases). Trimming left V 3 bases short and J 1 base short, with 10 bases between. CDR1 MDHEN and CDR2 SYDVKM come from the germline V gene. This CDR3 has 14 residues. The DNA for the CDR3 is TGTGCCAGCAGTTTTGGCAGGGCGTCCTACGAGCAGTACTTC. This codes for CASSFGRASYEQYF.